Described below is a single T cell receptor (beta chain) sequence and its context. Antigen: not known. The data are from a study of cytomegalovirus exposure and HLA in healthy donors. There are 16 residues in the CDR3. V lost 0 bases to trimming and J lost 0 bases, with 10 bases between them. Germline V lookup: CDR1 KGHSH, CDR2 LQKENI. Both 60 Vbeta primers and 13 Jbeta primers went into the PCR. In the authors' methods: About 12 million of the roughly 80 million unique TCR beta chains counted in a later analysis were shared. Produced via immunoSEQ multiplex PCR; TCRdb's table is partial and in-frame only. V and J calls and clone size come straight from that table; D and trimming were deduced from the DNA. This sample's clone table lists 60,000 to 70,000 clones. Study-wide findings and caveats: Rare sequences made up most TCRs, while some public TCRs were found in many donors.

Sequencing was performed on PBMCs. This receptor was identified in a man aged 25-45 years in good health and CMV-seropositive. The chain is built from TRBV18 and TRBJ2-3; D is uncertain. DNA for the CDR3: TGTGCCAGCTCACCACCTTCAGTTTCTAGCACAGATACGCAGTATTTT. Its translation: CASSPPSVSSTDTQYF.